The rows below give T cell receptor beta chains drawn from one sample of a study of blood T cell repertoires in COVID-19. The data were produced by immunoSEQ multiplex PCR, yet TCRdb's version contains in-frame clones alone and is incomplete. The sample holds a few hundred thousand clones, approximately 91% seen once. Source material: peripheral blood. Source of these receptors: a man over 45 with COVID-19, enrolled during active disease. CDR3s include the opening cysteine and the closing phenylalanine or tryptophan. Fields, in order: clone size, V gene, D gene, J gene, CDR3 protein, CDR3 DNA. D genes are given only for firm matches. Size is stated for part of the rows, as once, few or many counts, or as a class when the clone is expanded.

once,TRBV10-3,-,TRBJ2-2,CAISESTGKFPGELFF,TGTGCCATCAGTGAGTCTACAGGGAAGTTCCCCGGGGAGCTGTTTTTT
-,TRBV10-3,TRBD1,TRBJ2-2,CAISGNRGTGELFF,TGTGCCATCAGTGGAAACAGGGGGACCGGGGAGCTGTTTTTT
once,TRBV20-1,TRBD2,TRBJ2-5,CSASHGAGETQYF,TGCAGTGCTAGTCACGGAGCGGGGGAGACCCAGTACTTC
-,TRBV11-3,-,TRBJ2-2,CASSLDGGVNTGELFF,TGTGCCAGCAGCTTAGATGGCGGGGTGAACACCGGGGAGCTGTTTTTT
-,TRBV7-9,-,TRBJ1-1,CASSLQGQNTEAFF,TGTGCCAGCAGCTTACAGGGGCAGAACACTGAAGCTTTCTTT
-,TRBV3-1/TRBV3-2,TRBD1,TRBJ1-5,CASSQGTGWQPQHF,TGTGCCAGCAGCCAGGGGACAGGGTGGCAGCCCCAGCATTTT
-,TRBV7-2,-,TRBJ2-5,CASSYRTPREETQYF,TGTGCCAGCAGCTACAGGACACCAAGGGAAGAGACCCAGTACTTC
-,TRBV5-4,TRBD2,TRBJ2-7,CASSVGTSGGEQYF,TGTGCCAGCAGCGTCGGGACTAGCGGGGGCGAGCAGTACTTC
-,TRBV7-8,-,TRBJ1-5,CASSSSTVKQPQHF,TGTGCCAGCAGCTCATCGACAGTCAAACAGCCCCAGCATTTT
-,TRBV11-2,TRBD2,TRBJ2-3,CASSKTSGTDTQYF,TGTGCCAGCAGCAAGACTAGCGGGACAGATACGCAGTATTTT
-,TRBV7-9,TRBD1,TRBJ1-1,CASSLKGQLDTEAFF,TGTGCCAGCAGCTTAAAGGGACAGCTGGACACTGAAGCTTTCTTT
-,TRBV30,-,TRBJ2-7,CAWSRASGREQYF,TGTGCCTGGAGCCGGGCCAGCGGCCGTGAGCAGTACTTC
-,TRBV30,TRBD1,TRBJ2-1,CAWRRGTEGEQFF,TGTGCCTGGAGGAGGGGGACAGAGGGTGAGCAGTTCTTC
once,TRBV5-1,-,TRBJ2-6,CASSSSSGANVLTF,TGCGCCAGCAGCTCTTCCTCTGGGGCCAACGTCCTGACTTTC
-,TRBV27,-,TRBJ2-7,CASSQRQSYEQYF,TGTGCCAGCAGTCAGCGACAGTCCTACGAGCAGTACTTC
-,TRBV5-1,TRBD2,TRBJ2-1,CASSLGAGVGNEQFF,TGCGCCAGCAGCTTGGGGGCGGGAGTGGGCAATGAGCAGTTCTTC
-,TRBV11-2,TRBD2,TRBJ2-7,CASSRTRLAVYEQYF,TGTGCCAGCAGCCGTACCCGACTAGCCGTCTACGAGCAGTACTTC
-,TRBV10-3,TRBD1,TRBJ2-5,CAISRATGSQETQYF,TGTGCCATCAGCCGAGCGACAGGGTCCCAAGAGACCCAGTACTTC
-,TRBV5-1,TRBD2,TRBJ2-1,CASSLGTSGGAANEQFF,TGCGCCAGCAGCCTCGGGACTAGCGGGGGGGCCGCCAATGAGCAGTTCTTC
-,TRBV5-1,TRBD2,TRBJ2-7,CASSFATLAVSSYEQYF,TGCGCCAGCAGCTTTGCCACCCTAGCGGTAAGCTCCTACGAGCAGTACTTC
-,TRBV12-3/TRBV12-4,-,TRBJ1-2,CASSLSPRGGYTF,TGTGCCAGCAGTTTAAGCCCCAGAGGAGGCTACACCTTC
-,TRBV3-1/TRBV3-2,TRBD1,TRBJ1-6,CASSQGDRYSPLHF,TGTGCCAGCAGCCAAGGGGACAGATATTCACCCCTCCACTTT
-,TRBV7-2,TRBD1,TRBJ1-2,CASSSGTGGGYGYTF,TGTGCCAGCAGCTCCGGGACAGGGGGCGGCTATGGCTACACCTTC
-,TRBV6-6,TRBD1,TRBJ1-4,CASSRQGTAEKLFF,TGTGCCAGCAGCAGACAGGGTACTGCTGAAAAACTGTTTTTT
-,TRBV7-3,-,TRBJ1-3,CASSFLSSREGNTIYF,TGTGCCAGCAGCTTTTTGTCCTCCCGGGAAGGAAACACCATATATTTT
-,TRBV27,-,TRBJ1-5,CASRTQGGGNQPQHF,TGTGCCAGCAGGACCCAGGGAGGTGGCAATCAGCCCCAGCATTTT
-,TRBV3-1/TRBV3-2,-,TRBJ1-3,CASSQAGPFENTIYF,TGTGCCAGCAGCCAAGCCGGTCCCTTTGAAAACACCATATATTTT
-,TRBV24-1,-,TRBJ2-3,CATSAYPTDTQYF,TGTGCCACCAGTGCCTATCCCACGGATACGCAGTATTTT
-,TRBV5-8,TRBD1,TRBJ2-5,CASSAGTGDVETQYF,TGTGCCAGCAGCGCCGGGACAGGGGACGTAGAGACCCAGTACTTC
-,TRBV27,-,TRBJ1-5,CASSRGTQPYQPQHF,TGTGCCAGCAGCAGAGGGACACAACCGTATCAGCCCCAGCATTTT
-,TRBV18,-,TRBJ1-3,CASSPTDSGNTIYF,TGTGCCAGCTCCCCGACAGACTCTGGAAACACCATATATTTT
-,TRBV5-1,-,TRBJ1-2,CASSFAGEGGYTF,TGCGCCAGCAGCTTTGCGGGTGAGGGTGGCTACACCTTC
-,TRBV30,TRBD1,TRBJ1-3,CAWSVPNPTGTGNTIYF,TGTGCCTGGAGTGTACCTAACCCGACAGGGACTGGAAACACCATATATTTT
-,TRBV10-2,TRBD2,TRBJ2-3,CATGGSGGVTDTQYF,TGCGCCACCGGGGGGAGCGGGGGGGTCACAGATACGCAGTATTTT
-,TRBV27,TRBD2,TRBJ2-1,CASSVLARPYNEQFF,TGTGCCAGCAGTGTACTAGCGCGGCCATACAATGAGCAGTTCTTC
-,TRBV6-5,-,TRBJ2-2,CASTKGGGGTGELFF,TGTGCCAGCACCAAGGGAGGGGGAGGGACCGGGGAGCTGTTTTTT
-,TRBV5-4,-,TRBJ2-3,CASSFGSTDTQYF,TGTGCCAGCAGCTTTGGCAGCACAGATACGCAGTATTTT